The 25 T cell receptor beta chains listed next were all sequenced from one sample in a study of T cells in Graves' hyperthyroidism and ophthalmopathy (dated by TCRdb to 2018 to 2020). The library was obtained by multiplex PCR. Sequenced on an Illumina HiSeq 2000. The TCR beta CDR3 regions were amplified from RNA transcripts. A first-round RT-PCR of the TCR CDR3 used the HTBI primer set with the Qiagen OneStep RT-PCR kit. The public reads were quality trimmed at Q25 with fastp and then assembled into clones with MiXCR by TCRdb, keeping productive beta chains. Every distinct CDR3 protein forms one entry, paired with its most common genes and DNA. The sample contains about 510,000 distinct CDR3 sequences, 14% of them found a single time. The ten most abundant clones make up approximately 15% of the sample. What was sequenced was blood. These receptors all come from a woman aged 40 to 49 with Graves' hyperthyroidism.

The CDR3 reads CASSSNRGANEQFF. CDR3 bases: TGTGCCAGCAGCTCGAACAGGGGGGCCAATGAGCAGTTCTTC. V is TRBV7-3 and J is TRBJ2-1; TRBD1 agrees at 8 bases. Germline V gene lookup returns CDR1 SGHTA and CDR2 FQGTGA. V lost 4 bases, J lost 6 bases, and 5 bases stayed unmatched. The CDR3 totals 14 residues.

This clonotype was detected ten times or more. The rearrangement uses TRBV5-1 and TRBJ2-3, with a possible D match to TRBD2 (5 bases). Trimming cost V 8 bases and J 0 bases, with 13 bases left between them. CDR1 and CDR2 (germline): SGHRS, YFSETQ. The CDR3 runs 14 residues. CDR3 in amino acids: CASTSGGSTDTQYF. The CDR3 DNA is TGCGCCAGTACCTCAGGCGGGAGCACAGATACGCAGTATTTT.

This clonotype was found a few times. The CDR3 DNA reads TGTGCCAGCAGCTTAAGGCAGGCGAAAAGCACAGATACGCAGTATTTT. It codes for CASSLRQAKSTDTQYF. The gene calls are TRBV7-2 and TRBJ2-3; D unresolved. Germline CDR1 SGHTA, CDR2 FQGNSA. The CDR3 runs to 16 residues. Trimming took off 2 bases at V and 0 bases at J, with 12 bases between the two ends.

In its sample, this clonotype was seen a few times. The junction differs from germline at one of its ends, possibly a read error. The chain is built from TRBV20-1 and TRBJ2-7; 9 nucleotides agree with TRBD2. Germline V lookup: CDR1 DFQATT, CDR2 SNEGSKA (reference sequence). The CDR3 runs 14 residues. The CDR3 loop reads CSARDGTSTYEQYF. CDR3 nucleotide sequence: TGCAGTGCTCGAGACGGGACTAGCACCTACGAGCAGTACTTC.

This clonotype has ten or more counts. The chain has TRBV11-2 and TRBJ2-5; a weak D match, TRBD2 (5 bases). CDR3 size: 17 residues. CDR1 and CDR2 (germline): SGHAT, FQNNGV. Trimming cost V 1 base and J 3 bases, with 18 bases left between them. CDR3 DNA sequence: TGTGCCAGCAGCTTAGTAATCTGGGGTAGCGTGAAAGAGACCCAGTACTTC. This sequence encodes CASSLVIWGSVKETQYF.

Only a few counts were recorded for this clonotype. The V gene is TRBV6-1, the J gene TRBJ2-1; 14 bases line up with TRBD2. The CDR3 spans 15 residues. J lost 9 bases, V lost 6 bases, and 7 bases had no gene match. Germline V CDR1 and CDR2: MNHNS, SASEGT. CDR3 in amino acids: CASRGLAGVGGEQFF. The CDR3 nucleotides read TGTGCCAGCAGGGGACTAGCGGGAGTTGGCGGTGAGCAGTTCTTC.

This clonotype was seen at least ten times. The rearrangement links TRBV20-1 to TRBJ2-1; 11 nucleotides align to TRBD2. With V trimmed by 3 bases and J by 5 bases, 9 bases remained unmatched. Germline CDR1 is DFQATT and CDR2 is SNEGSKA (reference sequence). The CDR3 is 16 residues long. CDR3 sequence: CSASRLAGGQNNEQFF. The DNA for the CDR3 is TGCAGTGCTAGTAGGTTAGCGGGAGGGCAAAACAATGAGCAGTTCTTC.

In this sample, this clonotype turned up a few times. With a much larger clone just one base away, this may be a read error. The chain employs TRBV11-2 and TRBJ2-5; a possible D gene is TRBD2 (6 bases). Trimming cost V 1 base and J 5 bases, with 14 bases left between them. The CDR3 totals 15 residues. Looked up from germline, CDR1 is SGHAT and CDR2 is FQNNGV. CDR3 loop: CASSLVETRGETQYF. CDR3 nucleotide sequence: TGTGCCAGCAGCTTAGTCGAGACTAGAGGGGAGACCCAGTACTTC.

This clonotype was counted only a few times. The rearrangement links TRBV28 to TRBJ2-7; no reliable D call. The germline gives CDR1 MDHEN, CDR2 SYDVKM. V lost 3 bases, J lost 5 bases, and 14 bases lay in between. The CDR3 has 14 amino acids. CDR3 sequence (DNA): TGTGCCAGCAGTTTTGTACGAAAGAGCCACGAGCAGTACTTC. Protein product: CASSFVRKSHEQYF.

This clonotype came up a few times. This chain joins TRBV3-1 and TRBJ1-2; D is unclear. Trimming shortened V by 6 bases and J by 6 bases, and 11 bases separated the two germline ends. The germline gives CDR1 LGHDT, CDR2 YNNKEL (reference sequence). This CDR3 has 12 residues. The CDR3 DNA reads TGTGCCAGCAGTCTGAGGCAGAATGGCTACACCTTC. Translated, it gives CASSLRQNGYTF.

This clonotype was seen more than once but under ten times. This chain uses TRBV4-1 with TRBJ2-7, with D hard to call. This CDR3 comprises 13 residues. Germline V gene sequence: CDR1 MGHRA, CDR2 YSYEKL. V gave up 0 bases and J gave up 4 bases, with 7 bases separating them. The CDR3 protein is CASSQEVVYEQYF. The CDR3, as DNA: TGCGCCAGCAGCCAAGAAGTGGTATACGAGCAGTACTTC.

This chain joins TRBV20-1 and TRBJ1-1, with a possible D match to TRBD1 (6 bases). With 1 base removed from V and 4 bases from J, the gap between germline ends came to 13 bases. The germline CDR1 and CDR2 sequences are DFQATT and SNEGSKA (reference sequence). There are 14 residues in the CDR3. CDR3 sequence (DNA): TGCAGTGCTAGAGTAAGGGGGGGCGGCACTGAAGCTTTCTTT. As protein: CSARVRGGGTEAFF.

Ten or more counts support this clonotype. The chain links TRBV6-1 to TRBJ2-1; D is undetermined. Trimming pared 6 bases from V and 8 bases from J, leaving 20 bases between. Germline loops: CDR1 MNHNS, CDR2 SASEGT. The CDR3 spans 15 residues. Here the CDR3 DNA reads TGTGCCAGCAGCTATCGTGCCTCCGGTTCTGATGAGCAGTTCTTC. It translates to CASSYRASGSDEQFF.

In this sample, this clonotype turned up many times. V is TRBV2 and J is TRBJ2-3, with 8 bases aligning to TRBD2. The junction had 7 bases not matched to a gene; V was cut back by 3 bases and J by 5 bases. The CDR3 spans 15 residues. Germline V lookup: CDR1 SNHLY, CDR2 FYNNEI. The CDR3 region has the DNA TGTGCCAGCAGTGAGGGGGCGGGAGGAGGAGATACGCAGTATTTT. Translating gives CASSEGAGGGDTQYF.

This clonotype was counted only a few times. This sequence joins TRBV7-9 and TRBJ2-7; tentative D call: TRBD2 (6 bases). Germline-derived CDR1 and CDR2 are SEHNR and FQNEAQ (reference sequence). The CDR3 is 15 residues long. The germline V and J ends were trimmed by 5 bases and 3 bases, with 17 bases remaining between them. In nucleotides, the CDR3 is TGTGCCAGCAGCCCGCCTTTGGGAGGTCTCTACGAGCAGTACTTC. Translated, it gives CASSPPLGGLYEQYF.

This clonotype was observed at least ten times. This chain links TRBV2 with TRBJ2-2; the match to TRBD2 covers 9 bases. The CDR3 totals 18 residues. The germline gives CDR1 SNHLY, CDR2 FYNNEI. J was trimmed by 4 bases and V by 3 bases; bases with no gene match: 12. Here the CDR3 DNA reads TGTGCCAGCAGTGATCCTGCGACTAAGCGGGAGGCCACCGGGGAGCTGTTTTTT. Amino acid sequence: CASSDPATKREATGELFF.

This clonotype was picked up many times. This chain connects TRBV29-1 to TRBJ2-1, with 8 bases that match TRBD2. Per the germline V gene, CDR1 is SQVTM and CDR2 is ANQGSEA. Germline trimming cut 8 bases from V and 4 bases from J; bases unmatched to any gene: 7. The CDR3 runs 13 residues. The CDR3 is CSQAGGRYNEQFF. CDR3 DNA sequence: TGCAGCCAAGCGGGCGGGAGGTACAATGAGCAGTTCTTC.

This clonotype was detected ten times or more. The V gene is TRBV10-3, the J gene TRBJ2-3; 9 bases align to TRBD1. The CDR3 extends over 14 amino acids. From germline, CDR1 is ENHRY and CDR2 SYGVKD. Trimming at V came to 7 bases and at J to 2 bases, leaving 4 bases not matched to a gene. Written as DNA, the CDR3 is TGTGCCATCAAGGAACAGGGGGCCACAGATACGCAGTATTTT. Protein product: CAIKEQGATDTQYF.

This clonotype has a handful of counts. The rearrangement uses TRBV19 and TRBJ1-4, with no clear D. V was pared by 11 bases and J by 6 bases, with 22 bases between. The CDR3 has 15 amino acids. Germline values: CDR1 LNHDA, CDR2 SQIVND (reference sequence). In DNA form, the CDR3 reads TGTGCCCCACTAATCATAGGCGGATTTTATGAAAAACTGTTTTTT. Its protein product is CAPLIIGGFYEKLFF. Looking up the rest from reference TRBV19 and TRBJ1-4 gives the full variable domain: DGGITQSPKYLFRKEGQNVTLSCEQNLNHDAMYWYRQDPGQGLRLIYYSQIVNDFQKGDIAEGYSVSREKKESFPLTVTSAQKNPTAFYLCAPLIIGGFYEKLFFGSGTQLSVL.

In its sample, this clonotype was seen many times. The CDR3 reads CASSYVSGGQPQHF. The DNA for the CDR3 is TGTGCCAGCAGTTACGTTTCAGGGGGCCAGCCCCAGCATTTT. The genes are TRBV6-5 and TRBJ1-5, with TRBD1 identical over 8 bases. Looked up from germline, CDR1 is MNHEY and CDR2 is SVGAGI. The V gene end was trimmed by 2 bases and the J gene end by 7 bases; junction bases not matched to a gene: 4. The CDR3 is 14 amino acids.

In this sample, this clonotype turned up many times. The chain links TRBV28 to TRBJ2-3, with D perhaps TRBD2 (6 bases). Trimming took 2 bases from V and 1 from J, leaving 10 bases between them. Per germline, CDR1 MDHEN and CDR2 SYDVKM. The CDR3 has 15 residues. CDR3 region: CASSLQRVGTDTQYF. CDR3 sequence (DNA): TGTGCCAGCAGTTTACAGCGGGTCGGCACAGATACGCAGTATTTT.

This clonotype was counted many times. The chain combines TRBV5-1 with TRBJ2-7; 7 bases match TRBD1. The V gene's germline CDR1 is SGHRS and CDR2 YFSETQ. V gave up 1 base and J gave up 4 bases; unmatched junction bases: 5. The length of the CDR3 is 14 residues. This CDR3 reads CASSLQTGRYEQYF. DNA of the CDR3: TGCGCCAGCAGCTTGCAGACAGGGAGATACGAGCAGTACTTC.

This clonotype has ten or more counts. The V call is TRBV28, the J call TRBJ1-3; TRBD1 agrees at 9 bases. The CDR3 totals 18 residues. CDR1 is MDHEN and CDR2 is SYDVKM in the germline V gene. Unmatched junction bases numbered 19, after V lost 6 bases and J lost 7 bases. The CDR3 region is CASSSYGTGNSAVNTIYF. In nucleotides, the CDR3 is TGTGCCAGCAGCAGCTACGGGACAGGGAACAGTGCGGTGAACACCATATATTTT.

This clonotype was counted a few times. The chain carries TRBV4-1 and TRBJ1-5, with D unresolved. The V gene lost 0 bases and the J gene lost 7 bases, with 16 bases spanning the gap. This CDR3 has 16 amino acids. The germline CDR1 and CDR2 sequences are MGHRA and YSYEKL. The CDR3 loop is CASSQDSSREWQPQHF. The CDR3 region has the DNA TGCGCCAGCAGCCAAGACTCCAGCCGGGAGTGGCAGCCCCAGCATTTT.

Details on this clonotype: Just one base apart from a much larger clone, this may be a read error. The chain is built from TRBV28 and TRBJ2-1; a weak D match, TRBD2 (5 bases). The CDR3 is 11 amino acids. Trimming took off 8 bases at V and 6 bases at J, with 8 bases between the two ends. CDR1 MDHEN and CDR2 SYDVKM come from the germline V gene. In DNA form, the CDR3 reads TGTGCCAGCGGACTGGTCAATGAGCAGTTCTTC. Residues: CASGLVNEQFF.